Following are 14 T cell receptor beta chains from one sample sequenced in a study of T-cell reconstitution after alpha-beta-depleted transplantation in children. Researchers prepared the TCRbeta library using unique molecular identifiers, the study reports. TCRdb independently ran MiXCR on the PCR reads; one entry per CDR3 protein. Of around 100,000 distinct CDR3 sequences detected, about a tenth appear once; the ten largest clones hold under 35%. Specimen: PBMCs, collected before TCRalphabeta/CD19-depleted stem cell transplant. The receptors stem from a boy younger than 10 with acute lymphoblastic leukemia, due to receive a stem cell transplant.

This clonotype was observed at least ten times. The chain employs TRBV15 and TRBJ2-4; D gene ambiguous. The CDR3 runs to 15 residues. Trimming stripped 0 bases from V and 5 bases from J, with 11 bases between. Germline CDR1 and CDR2: LNHNV and YYDKDF (reference sequence). DNA of the CDR3: TGTGCCACCAGCAGAGATCGGTTTGCGGAAAACATTCAGTACTTC. Its translation: CATSRDRFAENIQYF.

With respect to this clonotype: Germline and junction disagree at one end, which may indicate a read error. The chain has TRBV5-6 and TRBJ2-1; D is perhaps TRBD2 (6 bases). The CDR3 contains 12 residues. Germline V gene sequence: CDR1 SGHDT, CDR2 YYEEEE. The CDR3 DNA follows: TGTGCCAGCAGCTTGGTGGAGGGCAGGGTGCTCTTC. As protein: CASSLVEGRVLF.

The genes are TRBV12-3 or TRBV12-4 and TRBJ2-1; the D gene is possibly TRBD1 (6 bases). V shed 5 bases and J shed 0 bases, with 14 bases lying between them. The CDR3 runs 16 residues. The CDR3 reads CASSRDGQSSYNEQFF. CDR3 sequence (DNA): TGTGCCAGCAGTCGGGACGGACAGAGCTCCTACAATGAGCAGTTCTTC.

This chain uses TRBV27 with TRBJ2-4; unclear D gene. Looked up from germline, CDR1 is MNHEY and CDR2 is SMNVEV (reference sequence). The ends were cut back, 0 bases at V and 0 bases at J, with 9 bases in the middle. The CDR3 consists of 16 residues. The chain's CDR3 is CASSLSIVLAKNIQYF. The CDR3 DNA sequence: TGTGCCAGCAGTTTATCGATCGTACTAGCCAAAAACATTCAGTACTTC.

This clonotype was seen only a few times. This chain links TRBV7-8 with TRBJ2-7, with D perhaps assigned TRBD1 or TRBD2 (6 bases each). Germline lookup yields CDR1 SGHVS and CDR2 FQNEAQ. CDR3 size: 17 residues. V was cut by 2 bases and J by 2 bases, with 19 bases left in between. CDR3 loop: CASSLREAWGDTYEQYF. In DNA form, the CDR3 reads TGTGCCAGCAGCTTAAGAGAGGCTTGGGGGGACACCTACGAGCAGTACTTC.

This clonotype has more than one count but fewer than ten. The chain combines TRBV6-1 with TRBJ2-1; 7 bases are a match to TRBD1. The length of the CDR3 is 14 residues. CDR1 is MNHNS and CDR2 is SASEGT in the germline V gene. With V trimmed by 8 bases and J by 5 bases, 9 bases remained unmatched. The CDR3 sequence: CASFTPTGNNEQFF. CDR3 nucleotides: TGTGCCAGCTTTACACCGACAGGGAACAATGAGCAGTTCTTC.

This clonotype was counted a few times. The gene calls are TRBV4-1 and TRBJ2-7, with TRBD2 matching 7 bases. With V trimmed by 2 bases and J by 0 bases, 7 bases remained unmatched. Germline lookup yields CDR1 MGHRA and CDR2 YSYEKL. The CDR3 runs to 16 residues. The CDR3 coding sequence is TGCGCCAGCAGCCAACGTCCAGCGGGAAGCTCCTACGAGCAGTACTTC. It yields the protein CASSQRPAGSSYEQYF.

The chain joins TRBV20-1 to TRBJ2-2; a possible D gene is TRBD1 (6 bases). Trimming took off 5 bases at V and 6 bases at J, with 10 bases between the two ends. The CDR3 runs to 12 residues. Germline V gene data show CDR1 as DFQATT and CDR2 as SNEGSKA (reference sequence). CDR3 protein: CSAGRGPGELFF. DNA of the CDR3: TGCAGTGCTGGCAGGGGCCCCGGGGAGCTGTTTTTT.

This rearrangement joins TRBV5-1 to TRBJ2-2; TRBD2 agrees at 8 bases. Germline V gene lookup returns CDR1 SGHRS and CDR2 YFSETQ. Trimming took 2 bases from V and 0 from J; bases not matched to a gene: 9. This CDR3 spans 18 amino acids. This CDR3 reads CASSFRPAGGPNTGELFF. The CDR3 nucleotides are TGCGCCAGCAGCTTCCGACCGGCGGGAGGCCCGAACACCGGGGAGCTGTTTTTT.

A few counts support this clonotype. J is TRBJ2-7 and V is TRBV5-1; a possible D gene is TRBD2 (5 bases). Trimming stripped 5 bases from V and 1 base from J, with 16 bases between. Germline V gene lookup returns CDR1 SGHRS and CDR2 YFSETQ. The CDR3 contains 15 residues. CDR3 bases: TGCGCCAGCAGATTCGGGCTAGCCCCGTCCTACGAGCAGTACTTC. Translated, it gives CASRFGLAPSYEQYF. Together with reference TRBV5-1 and TRBJ2-7, the CDR3 gives the full variable domain: KAGVTQTPRYLIKTRGQQVTLSCSPISGHRSVSWYQQTPGQGLQFLFEYFSETQRNKGNFPGRFSGRQFSNSRSEMNVSTLELGDSALYLCASRFGLAPSYEQYFGPGTRLTVT.

The rearrangement links TRBV7-9 to TRBJ2-5; TRBD2 agrees at 13 bases. CDR3 length: 16 amino acids. Unmatched junction bases numbered 11, after V lost 6 bases and J lost 7 bases. Germline loops: CDR1 SEHNR, CDR2 FQNEAQ (reference sequence). CDR3 sequence reads: CASRSGTSGTLATQYF. As DNA, the CDR3 is TGTGCCAGCAGGTCCGGGACTAGCGGGACCTTGGCGACCCAGTACTTC.

The sample holds many counts of this clonotype. The rearrangement uses TRBV5-6 and TRBJ2-2; the D call may be TRBD1 or TRBD2 (5 bases each). Germline CDR1 reads SGHDT; CDR2 reads YYEEEE. Between the trimmed V and J ends, which lost 2 bases and 3 bases, there was a span of 8 bases. The CDR3 contains 14 residues. CDR3 loop: CASSFGTYTGELFF. The CDR3 coding sequence is TGTGCCAGCAGCTTTGGGACCTACACCGGGGAGCTGTTTTTT.

This chain connects TRBV7-9 to TRBJ1-4; D gene unclear. Trimming pared 1 base from V and 5 bases from J, leaving 8 bases between. Germline V lookup: CDR1 SEHNR, CDR2 FQNEAQ (reference sequence). The CDR3 totals 14 residues. The CDR3 is CASSLDVGNEKLFF. CDR3 sequence (DNA): TGTGCCAGCAGCTTAGATGTCGGGAATGAAAAACTGTTTTTT.

For this clonotype: A much larger clone lies a single base off, so this may be a read error. The chain couples TRBV5-4 to TRBJ2-5; the match to TRBD2 covers 9 bases. The V segment lost 4 bases and the J segment 8 bases; nucleotides outside the gene matches: 12. Germline V gives CDR1 SGHNT, CDR2 YYREEE (reference sequence). This CDR3 region has 15 residues. The CDR3 is CASSEGSGSRDTQYF. CDR3 sequence (DNA): TGTGCCAGCAGCGAGGGTAGCGGGAGTAGAGATACCCAGTACTTC.